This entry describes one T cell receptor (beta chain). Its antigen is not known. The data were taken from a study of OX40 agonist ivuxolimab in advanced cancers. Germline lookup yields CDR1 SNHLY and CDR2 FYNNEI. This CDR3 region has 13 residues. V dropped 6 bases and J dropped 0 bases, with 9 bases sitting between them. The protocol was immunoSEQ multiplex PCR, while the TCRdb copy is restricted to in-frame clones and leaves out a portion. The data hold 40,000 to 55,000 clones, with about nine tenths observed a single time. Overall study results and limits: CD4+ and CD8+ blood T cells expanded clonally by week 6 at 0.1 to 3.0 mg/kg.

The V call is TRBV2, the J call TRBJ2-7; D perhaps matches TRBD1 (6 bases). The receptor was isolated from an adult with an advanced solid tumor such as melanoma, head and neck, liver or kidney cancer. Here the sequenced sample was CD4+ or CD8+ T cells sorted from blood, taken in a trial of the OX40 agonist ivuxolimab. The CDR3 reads CASRQGPSYEQYF. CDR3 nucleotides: TGTGCCAGCAGACAGGGCCCCTCCTACGAGCAGTACTTC.